The 21 T cell receptor beta chains below were found in one sample sequenced in a study of T cell changes during pregnancy in multiple sclerosis. Clones were sequenced by immunoSEQ multiplex PCR, and TCRdb holds only the in-frame ones, with some missing. The data contain about 93,000 clones, approximately 92% of them singletons. This specimen consisted of peripheral blood, obtained after pregnancy. These receptor sequences come from a female donor with multiple sclerosis, enrolled in a pregnancy study.

This chain links TRBV9 with TRBJ1-2, with no clear D. The CDR3 is made up of 14 amino acids. The V and J ends lost 0 bases and 2 bases respectively, with 8 bases between them. Per the germline V gene, CDR1 is SGDLS and CDR2 is YYNGEE. The CDR3 reads CASSVDKANYGYTF. The CDR3 nucleotides are TGTGCCAGCAGCGTAGATAAAGCGAACTATGGCTACACCTTC.

The genes are TRBV5-5 and TRBJ1-5; possible D gene TRBD1, 5 bases. Germline V lookup: CDR1 SGHKS, CDR2 YYEKEE (reference sequence). Trimming took 0 bases from V and 6 from J, leaving 13 bases between them. The CDR3 is 15 amino acids. DNA of the CDR3: TGTGCCAGCAGCTTGGGAGCGGGGGACGGTCAGCCCCAGCATTTT. This codes for CASSLGAGDGQPQHF.

This clone was observed a handful of times. CDR3 nucleotide sequence: TGTGCCAGCAGCCCAGTTATCTCCACTGAAGCTTTCTTT. Residues: CASSPVISTEAFF. This chain connects TRBV11-2 to TRBJ1-1; no reliable D call. CDR1 and CDR2 from the germline V gene are SGHAT and FQNNGV. CDR3 length equals 13 residues. V dropped 5 bases and J dropped 4 bases, with 11 bases sitting between them.

The V and J genes are TRBV5-1 and TRBJ2-5; 7 bases align to TRBD1. The CDR3 spans 17 residues. Germline assignment: CDR1 SGHRS and CDR2 YFSETQ. V lost 0 bases, J lost 4 bases, and 12 bases stayed unmatched. The CDR3 loop reads CASSLERGRLGGETQYF. The CDR3 DNA is TGCGCCAGCAGCTTGGAAAGGGGGCGGCTAGGCGGAGAGACCCAGTACTTC.

The gene calls are TRBV7-3 and TRBJ2-7; TRBD1 aligns across 7 bases. Germline CDR1 and CDR2: SGHTA and FQGTGA. With V trimmed by 5 bases and J by 7 bases, 11 bases remained unmatched. This CDR3 is built from 14 residues. The CDR3 spells CASSVTGSGGEQYF. The CDR3, as DNA: TGTGCCAGCAGCGTGACAGGGTCTGGGGGAGAGCAGTACTTC.

This clone was counted a few times. V and J are TRBV18 and TRBJ2-2; 10 bases map to TRBD2. The V gene end was trimmed by 6 bases and the J gene end by 2 bases; junction bases not matched to a gene: 6. The CDR3 contains 16 residues. Germline CDR1 is KGHSH and CDR2 is LQKENI. The CDR3 region is CASSRASGGNTGELFF. The CDR3 DNA follows: TGTGCCAGCTCGCGAGCTAGCGGGGGAAACACCGGGGAGCTGTTTTTT. Using reference TRBV18 and TRBJ2-2 for the parts outside the CDR3, the full variable domain is NAGVMQNPRHLVRRRGQEARLRCSPMKGHSHVYWYRQLPEEGLKFMVYLQKENIIDESGMPKERFSAEFPKEGPSILRIQQVVRGDSAAYFCASSRASGGNTGELFFGEGSRLTVL.

The V and J genes are TRBV30 and TRBJ2-2; 10 bases map to TRBD2. V lost 5 bases, J lost 3 bases, and 6 bases stayed unmatched. The germline gives CDR1 GTSNPN, CDR2 SVGIG (reference sequence). This CDR3 spans 15 amino acids. CDR3 in DNA: TGTGCCTGGTCCAGCGGGGGGGCCGACACCGGGGAGCTGTTTTTT. Its translation: CAWSSGGADTGELFF.

The V call is TRBV30, the J call TRBJ2-2; 7 nucleotides match TRBD2. The CDR3 runs to 13 residues. Looked up from germline, CDR1 is GTSNPN and CDR2 is SVGIG (reference sequence). The V and J ends lost 3 bases and 6 bases, in that order; junction bases with no gene match: 4. DNA of the CDR3: TGTGCCTGGAGGGGCGGGGGAGCCGGGGAGCTGTTTTTT. It is translated as CAWRGGGAGELFF.

The chain combines TRBV10-3 with TRBJ2-1; the match to TRBD1 covers 12 bases. Germline CDR1 is ENHRY and CDR2 is SYGVKD. The CDR3 is 15 amino acids. V shed 3 bases, J shed 10 bases, and the junction held 7 bases outside the gene matches. The CDR3 region is CAISDGSGTGGEQFF. CDR3 DNA sequence: TGTGCCATCAGTGATGGGTCCGGGACAGGGGGCGAGCAGTTCTTC.

This clone was found once. The conserved phenylalanine or tryptophan is not found at the CDR3 terminus, so this likely reflects a read error. It is unclear where the CDR3 begins or ends on the DNA, so no DNA is shown, and the CDR3 is as TCRdb lists it. J is TRBJ1-5 and V is TRBV19; TRBD1 is the table's D call, not checked against the DNA. The length of the CDR3 is 17 amino acids, counting both ends. Germline V gene data show CDR1 as LNHDA and CDR2 as SQIVND (reference sequence). The CDR3 here is CASSMEAGVFTQLRFSY.

The chain employs TRBV6-4 and TRBJ2-3, with D perhaps matching TRBD1 (7 bases). The CDR3 has 15 amino acids. Germline V gene data show CDR1 as MRHNA and CDR2 as SNTAGT. Trimming stripped 6 bases from V and 3 bases from J, with 16 bases between. CDR3 sequence reads: CASSLDQGGTDTQYF. CDR3 sequence (DNA): TGTGCCAGCAGCTTAGACCAGGGGGGAACAGATACGCAGTATTTT.

This sequence joins TRBV10-3 and TRBJ1-2; D is perhaps TRBD1 (6 bases). V was shortened by 2 bases and J by 3 bases, with 13 bases between the two germline ends. The germline gives CDR1 ENHRY, CDR2 SYGVKD. The CDR3 extends over 15 amino acids. The CDR3 reads CAISEVTGRDYGYTF. In nucleotides, the CDR3 is TGTGCCATCAGTGAGGTGACAGGTCGCGACTATGGCTACACCTTC.

The V and J genes are TRBV4-3 and TRBJ1-3, with no clear D. The CDR3 has 15 residues. The V end lost 1 base, the J end lost 0 bases, and 7 bases lay between the germline ends. The germline V gene encodes CDR1 LGHNA and CDR2 YSLEER. The CDR3 DNA reads TGCGCCAGCAGCCAAGGAGGGAGCTCTGGAAACACCATATATTTT. Translation: CASSQGGSSGNTIYF.

This chain links TRBV19 with TRBJ2-5, with TRBD2 matching 7 bases. The CDR3 has 16 residues. Germline V gives CDR1 LNHDA, CDR2 SQIVND (reference sequence). V lost 3 bases to trimming and J lost 5 bases; unmatched junction nucleotides: 12. Here the CDR3 DNA reads TGTGCCAGTAGTATTTGGGCTAGCGGAGGTGGGGAGACCCAGTACTTC. This gives the protein CASSIWASGGGETQYF.

This chain links TRBV9 with TRBJ1-5; TRBD1 is a possible D gene (5 bases). The V end was cut by 7 bases, the J end by 1 base, with 12 bases between. The length of the CDR3 is 14 residues. From germline, CDR1 is SGDLS and CDR2 YYNGEE. The CDR3 DNA reads as TGTGCCAGCGCGGCGCAGGGAAGCAATCAGCCCCAGCATTTT. Protein: CASAAQGSNQPQHF.

The rearrangement joins TRBV5-6 to TRBJ1-5; D not certain. Germline CDR1 SGHDT, CDR2 YYEEEE. The CDR3 extends over 13 amino acids. V was clipped by 2 bases and J by 3 bases, with 6 bases between them. CDR3 DNA sequence: TGTGCCAGCAGCTTCGCGCCCAATCAGCCCCAGCATTTT. This sequence encodes CASSFAPNQPQHF.

The chain carries TRBV9 and TRBJ2-1; TRBD1 agrees at 11 bases. The germline CDR1 and CDR2 sequences are SGDLS and YYNGEE. The trim removed 2 bases at V and 10 bases at J, leaving 8 bases unmatched. The length of the CDR3 is 15 residues. CDR3 protein: CASSVGTGGAGEQFF. CDR3 nucleotide sequence: TGTGCCAGCAGCGTCGGGACAGGGGGTGCTGGAGAGCAGTTCTTC.

The V and J genes are TRBV25-1 and TRBJ1-6; the match to TRBD1 covers 7 bases. Germline CDR1 reads MGHDK; CDR2 reads SYGVNS. This CDR3 region has 15 residues. Unmatched junction bases numbered 7, after V lost 4 bases and J lost 7 bases. CDR3 region: CASSVTGAGNSPLHF. In nucleotides, the CDR3 is TGTGCCAGCAGTGTCACAGGGGCGGGAAATTCACCCCTCCACTTT.

V is TRBV13 and J is TRBJ2-3; 13 bases agree with TRBD2. Germline values: CDR1 PRHDT, CDR2 FYEKMQ (reference sequence). J gave up 1 base and V 5 bases, and 3 bases lay outside the gene matches. The CDR3 consists of 16 residues. DNA for the CDR3: TGTGCCAGCAGCCCAGGGACTAGCGGGGGCACAGATACGCAGTATTTT. Protein sequence: CASSPGTSGGTDTQYF.

This clone was seen once. The chain joins TRBV5-1 to TRBJ2-1, with 8 bases fitting TRBD1. V was clipped by 0 bases and J by 2 bases; unmatched bases: 4. Germline V gene sequence: CDR1 SGHRS, CDR2 YFSETQ. The CDR3 totals 16 residues. CDR3 coding DNA: TGCGCCAGCAGCTTGGCAGGACAGGGTACCTACAATGAGCAGTTCTTC. Translating gives CASSLAGQGTYNEQFF.

The chain employs TRBV6-5 and TRBJ2-1, with TRBD1 matching over 12 bases. Germline assignment: CDR1 MNHEY and CDR2 SVGAGI. The CDR3 totals 15 residues. J gave up 8 bases and V 4 bases, and 6 bases lay outside the gene matches. CDR3 amino acids: CASSWGQGAYDEQFF. DNA of the CDR3: TGTGCCAGCAGTTGGGGACAGGGGGCTTACGATGAGCAGTTCTTC.